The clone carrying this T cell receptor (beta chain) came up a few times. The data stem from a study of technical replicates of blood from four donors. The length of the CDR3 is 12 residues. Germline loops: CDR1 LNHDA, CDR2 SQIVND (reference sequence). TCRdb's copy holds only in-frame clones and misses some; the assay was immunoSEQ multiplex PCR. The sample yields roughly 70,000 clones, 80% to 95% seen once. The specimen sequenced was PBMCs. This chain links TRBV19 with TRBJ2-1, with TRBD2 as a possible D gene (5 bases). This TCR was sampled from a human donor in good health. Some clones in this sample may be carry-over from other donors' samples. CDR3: CLGKGVRNEQFF. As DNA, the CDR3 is TGTTTAGGAAAGGGAGTGCGGAATGAGCAGTTCTTC.